This TCR beta chain originates from a study of control samples from healthy donors and cancer patients. The V and J ends lost 1 base and 1 base respectively, with 4 bases between them. The germline V gene encodes CDR1 SGHAT and CDR2 FQNNGV. The CDR3 sequence is 13 residues long. Assay: immunoSEQ multiplex PCR; the TCRdb copy retains only in-frame clones and omits some. The sample gives about 130,000 clones, approximately 89% of which show up once; around 7.6% is in the top ten. The sample comprised PBMCs. The chain couples TRBV11-2 to TRBJ2-5; D is unclear. This receptor was taken from a man in his forties or fifties with head and neck cancer. The CDR3 DNA is TGTGCCAGCAGCTTAGGTAGCCAAGAGACCCAGTACTTC. It codes for CASSLGSQETQYF.